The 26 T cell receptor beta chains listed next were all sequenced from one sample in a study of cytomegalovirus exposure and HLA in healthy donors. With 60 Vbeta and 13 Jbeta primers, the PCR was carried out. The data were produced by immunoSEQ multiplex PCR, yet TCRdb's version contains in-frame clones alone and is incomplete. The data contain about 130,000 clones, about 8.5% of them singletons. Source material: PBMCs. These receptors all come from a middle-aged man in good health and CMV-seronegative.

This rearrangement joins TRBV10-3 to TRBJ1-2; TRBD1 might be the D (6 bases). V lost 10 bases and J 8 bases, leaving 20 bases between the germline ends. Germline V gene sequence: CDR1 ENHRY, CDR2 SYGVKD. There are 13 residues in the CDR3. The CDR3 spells CATFDASGEGYTF. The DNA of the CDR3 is TGTGCCACTTTCGACGCATCAGGGGAGGGCTACACCTTC.

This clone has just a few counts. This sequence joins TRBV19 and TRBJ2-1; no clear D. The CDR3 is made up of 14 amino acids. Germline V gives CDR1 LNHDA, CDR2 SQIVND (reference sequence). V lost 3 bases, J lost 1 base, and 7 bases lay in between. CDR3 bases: TGTGCCAGTAGTATTTTAGAGTCCTACAATGAGCAGTTCTTC. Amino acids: CASSILESYNEQFF.

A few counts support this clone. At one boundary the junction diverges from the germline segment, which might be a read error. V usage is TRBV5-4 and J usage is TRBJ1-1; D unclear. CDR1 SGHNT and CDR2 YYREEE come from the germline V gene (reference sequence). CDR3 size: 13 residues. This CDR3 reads CASSPGANPEAFF. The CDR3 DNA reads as TGTGCCAGCAGCCCGGGTGCGAACCCTGAAGCTTTCTTT.

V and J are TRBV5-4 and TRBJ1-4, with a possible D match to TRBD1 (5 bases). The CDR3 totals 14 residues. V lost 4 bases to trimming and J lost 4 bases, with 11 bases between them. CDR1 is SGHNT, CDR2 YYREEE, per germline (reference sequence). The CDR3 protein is CASSMTARNEKLFF. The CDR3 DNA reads TGTGCCAGCAGCATGACAGCCCGTAATGAAAAACTGTTTTTT.

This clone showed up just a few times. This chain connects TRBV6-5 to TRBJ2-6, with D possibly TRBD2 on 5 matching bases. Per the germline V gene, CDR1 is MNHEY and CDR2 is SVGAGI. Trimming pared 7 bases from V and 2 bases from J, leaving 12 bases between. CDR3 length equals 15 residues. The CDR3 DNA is TGTGCCAGCATAAGAGGGAGCCCTGGGGCCAACGTCCTGACTTTC. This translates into CASIRGSPGANVLTF.

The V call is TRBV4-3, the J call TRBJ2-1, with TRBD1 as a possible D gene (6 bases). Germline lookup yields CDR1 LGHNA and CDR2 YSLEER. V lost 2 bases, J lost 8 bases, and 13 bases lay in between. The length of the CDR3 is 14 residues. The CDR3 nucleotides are TGCGCCAGCAGCCAACAGGACAGCGCCCATGAGCAGTTCTTC. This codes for CASSQQDSAHEQFF.

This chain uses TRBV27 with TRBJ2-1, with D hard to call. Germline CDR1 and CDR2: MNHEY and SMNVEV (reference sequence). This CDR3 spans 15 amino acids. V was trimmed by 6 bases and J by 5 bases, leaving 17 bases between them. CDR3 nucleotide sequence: TGTGCCAGCAGGGTGGTGGGCATACCCCACAATGAGCAGTTCTTC. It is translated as CASRVVGIPHNEQFF.

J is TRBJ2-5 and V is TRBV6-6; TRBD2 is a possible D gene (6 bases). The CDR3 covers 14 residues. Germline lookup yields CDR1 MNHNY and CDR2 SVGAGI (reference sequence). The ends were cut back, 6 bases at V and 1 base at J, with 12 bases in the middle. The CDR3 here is CASSGDWTQETQYF. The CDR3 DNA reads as TGTGCCAGCAGCGGGGACTGGACCCAAGAGACCCAGTACTTC.

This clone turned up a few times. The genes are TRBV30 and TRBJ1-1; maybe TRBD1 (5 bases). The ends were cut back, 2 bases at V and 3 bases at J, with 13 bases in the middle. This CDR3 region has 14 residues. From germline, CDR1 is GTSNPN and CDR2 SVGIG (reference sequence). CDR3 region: CAWSFGQGDTEAFF. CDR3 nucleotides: TGTGCCTGGAGTTTCGGGCAGGGCGACACTGAAGCTTTCTTT.

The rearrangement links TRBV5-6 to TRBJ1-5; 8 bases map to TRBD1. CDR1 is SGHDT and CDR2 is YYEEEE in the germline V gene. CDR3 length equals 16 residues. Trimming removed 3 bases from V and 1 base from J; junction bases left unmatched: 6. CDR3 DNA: TGTGCCAGCAGCTCGGGGACAGGCGGAAGCAATCAGCCCCAGCATTTT. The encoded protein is CASSSGTGGSNQPQHF.

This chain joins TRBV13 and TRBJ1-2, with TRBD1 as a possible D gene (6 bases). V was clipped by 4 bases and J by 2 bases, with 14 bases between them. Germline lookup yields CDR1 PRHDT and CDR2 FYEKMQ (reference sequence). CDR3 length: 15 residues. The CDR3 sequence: CASSSRGGGNYGYTF. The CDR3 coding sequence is TGTGCCAGCAGCTCCAGGGGCGGGGGGAACTATGGCTACACCTTC.

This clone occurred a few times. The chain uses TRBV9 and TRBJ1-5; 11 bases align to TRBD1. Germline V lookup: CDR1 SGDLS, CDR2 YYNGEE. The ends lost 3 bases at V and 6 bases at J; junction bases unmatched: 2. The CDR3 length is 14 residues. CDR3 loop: CASSAGTGGQPQHF. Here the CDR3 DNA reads TGTGCCAGCAGCGCTGGGACAGGGGGTCAGCCCCAGCATTTT.

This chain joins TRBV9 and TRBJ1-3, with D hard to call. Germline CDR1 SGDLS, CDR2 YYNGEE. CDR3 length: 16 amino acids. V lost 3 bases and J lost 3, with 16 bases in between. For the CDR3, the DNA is TGTGCCAGCAGCGCCGGAGGAGGGATAGGTGGAAACACCATATATTTT. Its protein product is CASSAGGGIGGNTIYF.

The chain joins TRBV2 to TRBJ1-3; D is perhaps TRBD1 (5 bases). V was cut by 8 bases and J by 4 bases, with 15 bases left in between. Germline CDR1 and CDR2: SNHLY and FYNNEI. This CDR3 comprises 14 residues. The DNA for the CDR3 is TGTGCCAGCGCGTGGCGGGGCTCAGGAAACACCATATATTTT. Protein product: CASAWRGSGNTIYF.

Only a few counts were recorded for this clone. CDR3: CASIIAGPLGNEQFF. For the CDR3, the DNA is TGTGCCAGCATTATAGCGGGGCCATTGGGGAATGAGCAGTTCTTC. The gene calls are TRBV2 and TRBJ2-1; 8 positions agree with TRBD2. This CDR3 has 15 residues. With 7 bases clipped from V and 7 bases from J, the junction kept 12 bases outside the gene matches. Germline V gene lookup returns CDR1 SNHLY and CDR2 FYNNEI.

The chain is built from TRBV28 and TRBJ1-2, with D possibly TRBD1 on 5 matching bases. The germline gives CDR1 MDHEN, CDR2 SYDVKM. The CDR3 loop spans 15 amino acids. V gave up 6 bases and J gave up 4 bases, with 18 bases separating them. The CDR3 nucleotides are TGTGCCAGCAGACCAGGGAAGGCGCCTCTCTATGGCTACACCTTC. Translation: CASRPGKAPLYGYTF.

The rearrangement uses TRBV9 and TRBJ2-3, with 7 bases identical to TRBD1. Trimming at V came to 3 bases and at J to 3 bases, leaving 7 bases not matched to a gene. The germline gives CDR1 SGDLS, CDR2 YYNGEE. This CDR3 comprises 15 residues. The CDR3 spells CASSATGSRTDTQYF. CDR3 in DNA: TGTGCCAGCAGCGCGACAGGGTCCAGGACAGATACGCAGTATTTT. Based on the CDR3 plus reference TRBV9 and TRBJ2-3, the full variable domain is DSGVTQTPKHLITATGQRVTLRCSPRSGDLSVYWYQQSLDQGLQFLIQYYNGEERAKGNILERFSAQQFPDLHSELNLSSLELGDSALYFCASSATGSRTDTQYFGPGTRLTVL.

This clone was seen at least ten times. CDR3 sequence (DNA): TGTGCCACCAGCAGGCGGACTAGCGGGGGGGGTGAGCAGTTCTTC. Translation gives CATSRRTSGGGEQFF. This rearrangement joins TRBV15 to TRBJ2-1; 15 positions match TRBD2. Germline CDR1 and CDR2: LNHNV and YYDKDF (reference sequence). With V trimmed by 3 bases and J by 9 bases, 3 bases remained unmatched. This CDR3 comprises 15 residues.

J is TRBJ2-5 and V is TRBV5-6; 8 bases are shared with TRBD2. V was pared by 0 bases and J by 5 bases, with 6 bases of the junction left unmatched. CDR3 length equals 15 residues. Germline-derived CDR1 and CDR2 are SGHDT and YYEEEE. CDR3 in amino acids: CASSLGAGDGETQYF. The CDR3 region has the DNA TGTGCCAGCAGCTTGGGAGCGGGGGACGGGGAGACCCAGTACTTC.

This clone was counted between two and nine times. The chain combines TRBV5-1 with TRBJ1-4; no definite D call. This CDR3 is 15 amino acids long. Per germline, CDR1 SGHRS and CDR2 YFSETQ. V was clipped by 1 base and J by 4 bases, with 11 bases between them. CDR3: CASSLNTPNNEKLFF. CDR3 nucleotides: TGCGCCAGCAGCTTGAATACACCAAATAATGAAAAACTGTTTTTT.

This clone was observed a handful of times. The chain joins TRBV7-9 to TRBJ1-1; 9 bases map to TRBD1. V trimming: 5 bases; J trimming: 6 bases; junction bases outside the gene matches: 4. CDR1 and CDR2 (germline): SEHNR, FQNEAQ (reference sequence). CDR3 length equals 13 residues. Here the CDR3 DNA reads TGTGCCAGCAGCCAGGACAGGGGTGCTGAAGCTTTCTTT. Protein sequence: CASSQDRGAEAFF.

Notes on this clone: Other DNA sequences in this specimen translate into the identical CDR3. Written as DNA, the CDR3 is TGTGCCAGCAGCTTGGACAGGGGATATAACACAGATACGCAGTATTTT. Translation gives CASSLDRGYNTDTQYF. V and J are TRBV5-6 and TRBJ2-3; 7 bases fit TRBD1. The CDR3 sequence is 16 residues long. J was trimmed by 2 bases and V by 0 bases; bases with no gene match: 6. In germline, CDR1 is SGHDT, CDR2 YYEEEE.

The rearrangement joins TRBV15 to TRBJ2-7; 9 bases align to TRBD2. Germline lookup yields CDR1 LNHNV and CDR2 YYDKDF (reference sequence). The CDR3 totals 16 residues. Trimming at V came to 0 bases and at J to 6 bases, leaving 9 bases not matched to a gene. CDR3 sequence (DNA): TGTGCCACCAGCAGAGATCGGGCTAGCGGGGCCCCCGAGCAGTACTTC. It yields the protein CATSRDRASGAPEQYF.

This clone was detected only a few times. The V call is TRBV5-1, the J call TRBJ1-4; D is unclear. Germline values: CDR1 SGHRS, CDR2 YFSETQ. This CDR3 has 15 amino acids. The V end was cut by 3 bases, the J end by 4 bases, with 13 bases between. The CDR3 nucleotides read TGCGCCAGCAGCTGGACGCCGGGAAATAATGAAAAACTGTTTTTT. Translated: CASSWTPGNNEKLFF.

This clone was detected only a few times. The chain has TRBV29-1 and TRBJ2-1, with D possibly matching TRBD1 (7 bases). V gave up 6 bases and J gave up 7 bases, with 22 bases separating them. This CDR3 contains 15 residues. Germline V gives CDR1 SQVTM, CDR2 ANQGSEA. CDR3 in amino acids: CSVEPPQGGPNEQFF. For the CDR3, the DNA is TGCAGCGTCGAGCCGCCTCAGGGGGGCCCGAATGAGCAGTTCTTC.

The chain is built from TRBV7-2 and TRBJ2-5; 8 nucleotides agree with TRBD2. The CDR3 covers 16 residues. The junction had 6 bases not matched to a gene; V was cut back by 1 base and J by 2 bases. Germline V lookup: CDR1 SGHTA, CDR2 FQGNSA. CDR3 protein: CASSLGRSGGQETQYF. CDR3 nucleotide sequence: TGTGCCAGCAGCTTAGGGAGGAGCGGGGGACAAGAGACCCAGTACTTC.